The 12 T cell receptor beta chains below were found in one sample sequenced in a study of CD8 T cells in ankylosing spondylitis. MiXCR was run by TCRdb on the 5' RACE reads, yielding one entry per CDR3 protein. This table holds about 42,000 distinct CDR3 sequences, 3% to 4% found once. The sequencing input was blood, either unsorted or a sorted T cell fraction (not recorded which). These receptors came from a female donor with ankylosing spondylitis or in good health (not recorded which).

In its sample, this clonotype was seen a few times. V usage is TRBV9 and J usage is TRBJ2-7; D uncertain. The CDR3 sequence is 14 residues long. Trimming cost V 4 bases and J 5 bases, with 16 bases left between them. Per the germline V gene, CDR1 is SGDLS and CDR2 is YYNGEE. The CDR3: CASSLDTESHEQYF. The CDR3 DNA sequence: TGTGCCAGCAGCCTTGATACAGAATCCCACGAGCAGTACTTC.

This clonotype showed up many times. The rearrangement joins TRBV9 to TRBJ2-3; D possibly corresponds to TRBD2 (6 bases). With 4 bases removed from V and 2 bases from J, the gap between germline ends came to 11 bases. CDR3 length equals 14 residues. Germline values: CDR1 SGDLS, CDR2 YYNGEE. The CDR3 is CASSRGIYTDTQYF. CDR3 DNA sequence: TGTGCCAGCAGCCGGGGGATATACACAGATACGCAGTATTTT.

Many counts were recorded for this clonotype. CDR3 coding DNA: TGTGCCAGCAGCGTAGCACCGGACACCGGGGAGCTGTTTTTT. Protein product: CASSVAPDTGELFF. The rearrangement uses TRBV9 and TRBJ2-2, with D hard to call. From germline, CDR1 is SGDLS and CDR2 YYNGEE. The CDR3 consists of 14 residues. Trimming took off 0 bases at V and 3 bases at J, with 6 bases between the two ends.

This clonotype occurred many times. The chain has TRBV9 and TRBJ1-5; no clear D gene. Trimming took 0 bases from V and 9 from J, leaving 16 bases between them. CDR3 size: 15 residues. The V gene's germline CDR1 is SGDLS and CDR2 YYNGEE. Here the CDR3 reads CASSVDVNGWGPQHF. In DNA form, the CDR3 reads TGTGCCAGCAGCGTAGATGTCAATGGATGGGGGCCCCAGCATTTT. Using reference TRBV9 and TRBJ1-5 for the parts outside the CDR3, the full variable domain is DSGVTQTPKHLITATGQRVTLRCSPRSGDLSVYWYQQSLDQGLQFLIQYYNGEERAKGNILERFSAQQFPDLHSELNLSSLELGDSALYFCASSVDVNGWGPQHFGDGTRLSIL.

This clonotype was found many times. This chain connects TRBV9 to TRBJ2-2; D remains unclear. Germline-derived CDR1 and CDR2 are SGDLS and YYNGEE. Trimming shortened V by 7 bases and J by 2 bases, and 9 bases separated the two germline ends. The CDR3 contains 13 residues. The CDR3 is CASEGTNTGELFF. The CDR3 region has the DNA TGTGCCAGCGAAGGTACCAACACCGGGGAGCTGTTTTTT.

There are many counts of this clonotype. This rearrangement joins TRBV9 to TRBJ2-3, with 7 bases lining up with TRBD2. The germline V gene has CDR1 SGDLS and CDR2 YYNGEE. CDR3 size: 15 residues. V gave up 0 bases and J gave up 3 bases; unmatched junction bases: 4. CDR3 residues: CASSVGSRGTDTQYF. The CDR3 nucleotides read TGTGCCAGCAGCGTAGGATCGCGGGGGACAGATACGCAGTATTTT.

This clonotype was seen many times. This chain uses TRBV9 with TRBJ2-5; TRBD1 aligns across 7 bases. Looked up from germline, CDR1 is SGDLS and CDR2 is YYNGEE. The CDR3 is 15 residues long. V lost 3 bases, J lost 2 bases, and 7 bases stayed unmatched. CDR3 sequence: CASSDAAGGQETQYF. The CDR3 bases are TGTGCCAGCAGCGACGCGGCAGGGGGTCAAGAGACCCAGTACTTC.

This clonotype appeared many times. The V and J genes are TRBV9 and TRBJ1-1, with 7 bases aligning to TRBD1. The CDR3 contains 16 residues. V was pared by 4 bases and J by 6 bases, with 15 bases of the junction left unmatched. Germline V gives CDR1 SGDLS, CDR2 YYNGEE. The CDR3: CASSPRQGRGLAEAFF. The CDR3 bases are TGTGCCAGCAGCCCCCGACAGGGAAGGGGGCTCGCTGAAGCTTTCTTT.

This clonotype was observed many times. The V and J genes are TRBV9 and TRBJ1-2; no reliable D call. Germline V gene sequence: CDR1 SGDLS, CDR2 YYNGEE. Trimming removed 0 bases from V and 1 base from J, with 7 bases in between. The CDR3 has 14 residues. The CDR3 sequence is CASSVGGYNYGYTF. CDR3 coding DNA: TGTGCCAGCAGCGTAGGGGGATATAACTATGGCTACACCTTC.

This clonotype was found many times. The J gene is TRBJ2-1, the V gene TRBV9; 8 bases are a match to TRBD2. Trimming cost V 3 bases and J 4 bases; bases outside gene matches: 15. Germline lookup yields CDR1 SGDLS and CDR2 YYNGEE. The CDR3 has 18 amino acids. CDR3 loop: CASSGFWGAGDIYNEQFF. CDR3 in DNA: TGTGCCAGCAGCGGGTTTTGGGGAGCGGGGGATATTTACAATGAGCAGTTCTTC.

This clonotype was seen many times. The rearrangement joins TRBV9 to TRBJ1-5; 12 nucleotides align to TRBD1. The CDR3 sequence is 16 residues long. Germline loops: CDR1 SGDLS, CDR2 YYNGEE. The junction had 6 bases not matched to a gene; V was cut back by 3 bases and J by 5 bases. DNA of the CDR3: TGTGCCAGCAGCGCCGGGACAGGGGGCTTCGATCAGCCCCAGCATTTT. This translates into CASSAGTGGFDQPQHF. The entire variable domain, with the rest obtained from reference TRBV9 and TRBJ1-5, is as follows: DSGVTQTPKHLITATGQRVTLRCSPRSGDLSVYWYQQSLDQGLQFLIQYYNGEERAKGNILERFSAQQFPDLHSELNLSSLELGDSALYFCASSAGTGGFDQPQHFGDGTRLSIL.

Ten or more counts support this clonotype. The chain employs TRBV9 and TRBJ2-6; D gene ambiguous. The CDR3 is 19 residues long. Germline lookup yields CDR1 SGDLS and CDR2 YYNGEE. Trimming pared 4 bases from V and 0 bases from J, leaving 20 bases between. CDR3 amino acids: CASSPKTPFPSSGANVLTF. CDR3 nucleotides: TGTGCCAGCAGCCCAAAGACTCCTTTTCCCAGCTCTGGGGCCAACGTCCTGACTTTC.